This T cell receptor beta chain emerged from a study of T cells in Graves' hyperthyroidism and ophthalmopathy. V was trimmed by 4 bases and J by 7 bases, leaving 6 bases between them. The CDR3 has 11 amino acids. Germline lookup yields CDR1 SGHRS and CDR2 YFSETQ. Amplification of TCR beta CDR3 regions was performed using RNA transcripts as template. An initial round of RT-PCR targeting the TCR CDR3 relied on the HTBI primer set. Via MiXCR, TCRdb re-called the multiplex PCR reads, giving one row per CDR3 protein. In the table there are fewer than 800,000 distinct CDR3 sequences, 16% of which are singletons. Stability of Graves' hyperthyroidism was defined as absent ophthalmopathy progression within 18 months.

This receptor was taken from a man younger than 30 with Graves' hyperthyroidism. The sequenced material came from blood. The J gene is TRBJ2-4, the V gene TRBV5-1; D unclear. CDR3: CASSALNIQYF. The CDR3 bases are TGCGCCAGCAGCGCCCTGAACATTCAGTACTTC.